Within the sample, the clone carrying this T cell receptor (beta chain) is medium-sized. One entry per CDR3 protein results from TCRdb running MiXCR on the PCR reads. Of 8,100 or so distinct CDR3 sequences in the sample, around 12% were seen once. This sample was taken from a study of CXCR3 chemokines and chemotherapy response in bladder cancer. Germline lookup yields CDR1 ENHRY and CDR2 SYGVKD. The CDR3 is 14 residues long. Unmatched junction bases numbered 5, after V lost 5 bases and J lost 7 bases. The TCR comes from a human donor with bladder cancer that responded to neoadjuvant chemotherapy. The chain couples TRBV10-3 to TRBJ1-5; 10 positions agree with TRBD1. The biological material was taken from a patient whose treatment included neoadjuvant chemotherapy. CDR3: CAISPGQGPQPQHF. The CDR3 region has the DNA TGTGCCATCAGTCCGGGACAGGGGCCCCAGCCCCAGCATTTT.